A single sample gave rise to the 9 T cell receptor beta chains below, sequenced in a study of cytomegalovirus exposure and HLA in healthy donors. It was with 60 Vbeta and 13 Jbeta primers that the PCR ran. Sequenced by immunoSEQ multiplex PCR; TCRdb stores in-frame clones only, minus some. Of approximately 180,000 clones in the sample, 80% to 85% were seen once. Sequencing was done on a sample of PBMCs. The source is a woman aged 25 to 39 in good health and CMV-seronegative.

This clone has just one count. CDR3 sequence reads: CASSLNPGQGVYEQYF. CDR3 bases: TGCGCCAGCAGCTTGAACCCGGGACAGGGGGTCTACGAGCAGTACTTC. This sequence joins TRBV5-1 and TRBJ2-7, with 11 bases fitting TRBD1. The CDR3 extends over 16 amino acids. Per germline, CDR1 SGHRS and CDR2 YFSETQ. V was pared by 1 base and J by 3 bases, with 6 bases of the junction left unmatched. The complete variable domain, with remaining parts taken from reference TRBV5-1 and TRBJ2-7, reads KAGVTQTPRYLIKTRGQQVTLSCSPISGHRSVSWYQQTPGQGLQFLFEYFSETQRNKGNFPGRFSGRQFSNSRSEMNVSTLELGDSALYLCASSLNPGQGVYEQYFGPGTRLTVT.

This rearrangement joins TRBV4-1 to TRBJ1-4, with 7 positions matching TRBD1. The CDR3 loop spans 14 amino acids. CDR1 and CDR2 from the germline V gene are MGHRA and YSYEKL. The J segment lost 7 bases and the V segment lost 5 bases, leaving 7 bases of the junction unmatched. CDR3 residues: CASSTDRAPEKLFF. The CDR3 nucleotides read TGCGCCAGCAGCACAGACAGGGCCCCTGAAAAACTGTTTTTT.

On this clone itself: Relative to the germline gene, one junction end is altered; a read error may explain this. The V and J genes are TRBV7-7 and TRBJ2-2; a possible D gene is TRBD2 (6 bases). The CDR3 covers 14 residues. Germline CDR1 SSHAT, CDR2 FNYEAQ (reference sequence). The CDR3 DNA reads TGTGCTAGCAGCTTAAGGAGGGGCACCGGGGAGCTGTTTTTT. This encodes CASSLRRGTGELFF.

The J gene is TRBJ2-5, the V gene TRBV27; TRBD1 matches 9 bases. The CDR3 loop spans 14 amino acids. The germline gives CDR1 MNHEY, CDR2 SMNVEV (reference sequence). J lost 4 bases, V lost 3 bases, and 3 bases had no gene match. The CDR3 loop reads CASSFGTGIETQYF. The DNA of the CDR3 is TGTGCCAGCAGTTTTGGGACAGGGATAGAGACCCAGTACTTC.

The V gene is TRBV28, the J gene TRBJ2-2; D is undetermined. CDR3 size: 13 residues. V lost 6 bases, J lost 6 bases, and 11 bases lay in between. The V gene's germline CDR1 is MDHEN and CDR2 SYDVKM. The CDR3 protein is CASREIAAGELFF. CDR3 nucleotide sequence: TGTGCCAGCAGGGAGATTGCAGCCGGGGAGCTGTTTTTT.

This clone was picked up a small number of times. J is TRBJ2-5 and V is TRBV7-6; the match to TRBD2 covers 7 bases. CDR3 length: 16 amino acids. CDR1 and CDR2 from the germline V gene are SGHVS and FNYEAQ. V lost 0 bases, J lost 0 bases, and 4 bases stayed unmatched. Here the CDR3 reads CASSLAASGYQETQYF. CDR3 coding DNA: TGTGCCAGCAGCTTAGCGGCTAGCGGCTACCAAGAGACCCAGTACTTC.

In its sample, this clone was seen once. The V gene is TRBV4-2, the J gene TRBJ2-1; 7 bases agree with TRBD1. The CDR3 length is 16 residues. The germline V gene has CDR1 LGHNA and CDR2 YNFKEQ. The V gene end was trimmed by 4 bases and the J gene end by 8 bases; junction bases not matched to a gene: 14. The CDR3 bases are TGTGCCAGCAGCCCCGAACCCCAGGGGGTCAGCGATGAGCAGTTCTTC. As protein: CASSPEPQGVSDEQFF.

This clone occurred a few times. This chain links TRBV4-3 with TRBJ2-1, with TRBD2 as a possible D gene (6 bases). Per germline, CDR1 LGHNA and CDR2 YSLEER. This CDR3 is 16 amino acids long. The V end lost 1 base, the J end lost 12 bases, and 22 bases lay between the germline ends. The CDR3 is CASSQGGGNEGRGQFF. CDR3 nucleotide sequence: TGCGCCAGCAGCCAAGGGGGTGGCAATGAGGGGCGGGGGCAGTTCTTC.

This chain joins TRBV12-5 and TRBJ2-2, with 7 bases aligning to TRBD1. The CDR3 runs to 16 residues. Germline lookup yields CDR1 LGHNT and CDR2 FRNRAP. The junction had 13 bases not matched to a gene; V was cut back by 6 bases and J by 6 bases. The CDR3 DNA reads as TGTGCTAGTGGCACACCACAGGGGAAGAGACCCGGGGAGCTGTTTTTT. This codes for CASGTPQGKRPGELFF.